These 20 T cell receptor beta chains were sequenced from one sample in a study of cytomegalovirus exposure and HLA in healthy donors. A multiplex PCR was run with 60 Vbeta primers and 13 Jbeta primers. The assay was immunoSEQ multiplex PCR, and TCRdb's table has in-frame clones only and misses some. The sample has about 100,000 clones, more than 70% seen once. The sample comprised PBMCs. These receptors came from a woman aged 60 to 75 in good health and CMV-seropositive.

V and J are TRBV9 and TRBJ2-1, with 7 bases lining up with TRBD2. There are 17 residues in the CDR3. Looked up from germline, CDR1 is SGDLS and CDR2 is YYNGEE. J gave up 0 bases and V 3 bases, and 9 bases lay outside the gene matches. The chain's CDR3 is CASSASLAPSSYNEQFF. CDR3 DNA: TGTGCCAGCAGCGCCTCACTAGCGCCCAGCTCCTACAATGAGCAGTTCTTC. The full variable domain, rest sourced from reference TRBV9 and TRBJ2-1, is DSGVTQTPKHLITATGQRVTLRCSPRSGDLSVYWYQQSLDQGLQFLIQYYNGEERAKGNILERFSAQQFPDLHSELNLSSLELGDSALYFCASSASLAPSSYNEQFFGPGTRLTVL.

The gene calls are TRBV5-4 and TRBJ2-2; 8 nucleotides agree with TRBD1. Germline V gene sequence: CDR1 SGHNT, CDR2 YYREEE (reference sequence). The CDR3 loop spans 16 amino acids. The trim removed 3 bases at V and 5 bases at J, leaving 9 bases unmatched. The CDR3 spells CASSSTQGARTGELFF. The CDR3 DNA follows: TGTGCCAGCAGCTCGACGCAGGGGGCGAGGACCGGGGAGCTGTTTTTT.

The J gene is TRBJ2-3, the V gene TRBV5-4; weak D call: TRBD2 (6 bases). Germline V gene lookup returns CDR1 SGHNT and CDR2 YYREEE (reference sequence). The V gene lost 7 bases and the J gene lost 0 bases, with 18 bases spanning the gap. This CDR3 has 16 amino acids. CDR3 DNA sequence: TGTGCCAGCGGGAAGGGCGGGAAGACTAGCACAGATACGCAGTATTTT. This encodes CASGKGGKTSTDTQYF.

The V call is TRBV29-1, the J call TRBJ1-1, with 7 bases lining up with TRBD1. Trimming took 4 bases from V and 5 from J; bases not matched to a gene: 4. This CDR3 has 12 amino acids. The germline CDR1 and CDR2 sequences are SQVTM and ANQGSEA. CDR3 in amino acids: CSVVTGWTEAFF. CDR3 bases: TGCAGCGTTGTGACAGGGTGGACTGAAGCTTTCTTT.

The rearrangement links TRBV6-4 to TRBJ2-1, with 11 positions matching TRBD2. J lost 7 bases, V lost 4 bases, and 6 bases had no gene match. Germline-derived CDR1 and CDR2 are MRHNA and SNTAGT. The CDR3 totals 15 residues. CDR3 residues: CASSALSGRVNEQFF. The DNA for the CDR3 is TGTGCCAGCAGTGCCCTTAGCGGGAGGGTGAATGAGCAGTTCTTC.

This chain joins TRBV23-1 and TRBJ1-3, with D unresolved. TRBV23-1 is an ORF for which the function is uncertain. Trimming pared 3 bases from V and 0 bases from J, leaving 9 bases between. The CDR3 runs to 15 residues. Written as DNA, the CDR3 is TGCGCCAGCAGTCAGTACCCCAGCTCTGGAAACACCATATATTTT. It encodes CASSQYPSSGNTIYF.

The chain carries TRBV19 and TRBJ2-1, with 8 bases that match TRBD2. Germline-derived CDR1 and CDR2 are LNHDA and SQIVND (reference sequence). V was pared by 2 bases and J by 0 bases, with 0 bases of the junction left unmatched. The CDR3 is made up of 15 amino acids. The CDR3 loop reads CASSISGSSYNEQFF. The DNA for the CDR3 is TGTGCCAGTAGTATAAGCGGGAGCTCCTACAATGAGCAGTTCTTC.

This chain joins TRBV2 and TRBJ2-5; 9 positions agree with TRBD2. The CDR3 is 16 residues long. Per germline, CDR1 SNHLY and CDR2 FYNNEI. Trimming removed 6 bases from V and 1 base from J; junction bases left unmatched: 9. The CDR3 DNA reads as TGTGCCAGCAGCTCCCGGGGTAGCGGGAGCCAAGAGACCCAGTACTTC. Encoded protein: CASSSRGSGSQETQYF.

This chain uses TRBV19 with TRBJ1-2; TRBD1 is a possible D gene (6 bases). This CDR3 region has 15 residues. Trimming pared 0 bases from V and 1 base from J, leaving 9 bases between. Per the germline V gene, CDR1 is LNHDA and CDR2 is SQIVND (reference sequence). The CDR3 sequence: CASSIEDSINYGYTF. The CDR3 DNA follows: TGTGCCAGTAGTATAGAGGACAGCATTAACTATGGCTACACCTTC.

The V gene is TRBV7-9, the J gene TRBJ1-1; D gene unclear. The CDR3 runs 15 residues. V lost 1 base to trimming and J lost 1 base, with 10 bases between them. Looked up from germline, CDR1 is SEHNR and CDR2 is FQNEAQ (reference sequence). In nucleotides, the CDR3 is TGTGCCAGCAGCTTAGAACGCCGGAGGAACACTGAAGCTTTCTTT. Its protein product is CASSLERRRNTEAFF.

The rearrangement links TRBV7-9 to TRBJ2-1, with 10 bases lining up with TRBD1. The V and J ends lost 7 bases and 6 bases, in that order; junction bases with no gene match: 15. CDR3 size: 17 residues. Germline V gene sequence: CDR1 SEHNR, CDR2 FQNEAQ (reference sequence). CDR3 nucleotides: TGTGCCAGCAACCCGTCGATGGGACAGGGGCGAATCAATGAGCAGTTCTTC. It yields the protein CASNPSMGQGRINEQFF.

The V and J genes are TRBV19 and TRBJ2-1; perhaps TRBD2 as D (5 bases). Trimming stripped 7 bases from V and 2 bases from J, with 15 bases between. This CDR3 contains 15 residues. The germline CDR1 and CDR2 sequences are LNHDA and SQIVND (reference sequence). This CDR3 is CASTLTSHPYNEQFF. CDR3 coding DNA: TGTGCCAGTACCCTCACTAGTCACCCCTACAATGAGCAGTTCTTC.

V and J are TRBV5-4 and TRBJ2-7, with unresolved D. There are 13 residues in the CDR3. The V and J ends lost 2 bases and 4 bases respectively, with 10 bases between them. CDR1 is SGHNT, CDR2 YYREEE, per germline (reference sequence). The CDR3 DNA is TGTGCCAGCAGCTTACCAGACGGGTACGAGCAGTACTTC. As protein: CASSLPDGYEQYF.

This clone has more than one count but fewer than ten. This rearrangement joins TRBV6-5 to TRBJ2-3, with D possibly TRBD2 on 5 matching bases. Germline loops: CDR1 MNHEY, CDR2 SVGAGI. V gave up 5 bases and J gave up 0 bases, with 9 bases separating them. The CDR3 sequence is 14 residues long. The CDR3 spells CASSLEVSTDTQYF. The CDR3 DNA sequence: TGTGCCAGCAGTCTGGAGGTTAGCACAGATACGCAGTATTTT.

J is TRBJ1-4 and V is TRBV29-1; 11 bases match TRBD1. J was trimmed by 8 bases and V by 7 bases; bases with no gene match: 3. Germline CDR1 SQVTM, CDR2 ANQGSEA. The CDR3 runs to 12 residues. The CDR3 spells CSAGQGVEKLFF. The DNA of the CDR3 is TGCAGCGCGGGACAGGGGGTCGAAAAACTGTTTTTT.

This sequence joins TRBV10-1 and TRBJ1-4; D unclear. V was shortened by 3 bases and J by 7 bases, with 12 bases between the two germline ends. Germline CDR1 and CDR2: WNHNN and SYGVQD (reference sequence). The CDR3 has 14 amino acids. The CDR3 DNA is TGCGCCAGCAGTGAAGGCCAGGTCGGTGAAAAACTGTTTTTT. Translated, it gives CASSEGQVGEKLFF.

This chain joins TRBV10-3 and TRBJ1-4; 8 nucleotides agree with TRBD1. Germline-derived CDR1 and CDR2 are ENHRY and SYGVKD. This CDR3 region has 14 residues. J was trimmed by 4 bases and V by 4 bases; bases with no gene match: 2. The CDR3 protein is CAISVTGDNEKLFF. CDR3 sequence (DNA): TGTGCCATCAGTGTGACAGGGGATAATGAAAAACTGTTTTTT.

The chain recombines TRBV9 with TRBJ1-2; D remains ambiguous. V was trimmed by 3 bases and J by 9 bases, leaving 21 bases between them. There are 15 residues in the CDR3. Germline V gene data show CDR1 as SGDLS and CDR2 as YYNGEE. The chain's CDR3 is CASSGREGSPSRYTF. CDR3 coding DNA: TGTGCCAGCAGCGGCCGGGAGGGCAGTCCCTCGCGCTACACCTTC.

For the CDR3, the DNA is TGTGCCAGCAGTTTACTAGCGGGAGTTAGCACCGGGGAGCTGTTTTTT. Its protein product is CASSLLAGVSTGELFF. This rearrangement joins TRBV27 to TRBJ2-2; 10 bases fit TRBD2. The germline CDR1 and CDR2 sequences are MNHEY and SMNVEV (reference sequence). This CDR3 comprises 16 residues. Germline trimming cut 2 bases from V and 4 bases from J; bases unmatched to any gene: 4.

V is TRBV18 and J is TRBJ2-7; 10 bases map to TRBD2. J gave up 0 bases and V 4 bases, and 6 bases lay outside the gene matches. The CDR3 loop spans 16 amino acids. Germline lookup yields CDR1 KGHSH and CDR2 LQKENI. CDR3 in DNA: TGTGCCAGCTCACGCCGGACTAGCGGTAGCTCCTACGAGCAGTACTTC. As protein: CASSRRTSGSSYEQYF.